This T cell receptor (beta chain) was found in a study of regulatory T cells in long-lasting Graves disease listed by TCRdb under 2021. Broadly, across the study: In the newly diagnosed Graves' disease group, patients had been taking antithyroid drugs for less than 3 months. The study was registered as a clinical trial and conducted in China. TCR sequencing covered approximately 13 persistent and 20 or so newly diagnosed Graves' disease patients, approximately 33 samples in total. This study used TCR sequencing and RNA sequencing of peripheral blood to compare persistent Graves' disease patients against newly diagnosed Graves' disease patients.

The paper as a whole reports these results and caveats: Patients with persistent disease shared more public clonotypes (around 3,000) than newly diagnosed patients did (around 930). Only the TCR beta chain was sequenced and analyzed. Compared with newly diagnosed patients, patients with persistent Graves' disease had lower TCR Shannon entropy and fewer highly expanded clones, which suggests clonal expansion. Persistent disease showed preferential use of TRBV28, TRBJ1-2 and TRBJ2-5, whereas newly diagnosed disease favored TRBV20-1 and TRBJ2-1. The small sample size was acknowledged by the authors as a limitation that may reduce accuracy. The study examined only peripheral blood because the primary lesion, thyroid tissue, could not be accessed.

In its sample, this clonotype was seen many times. Its antigen target is currently unknown. It has no much larger one-base neighbor in the sample; base qualities were not kept. The label giving this sample's time point can be read as: newly diagnosed GD, antithyroid drugs for less than 3 months. For both TCR sequencing and RNA sequencing, RNA was extracted from PBMCs using TRIzol. Graves' disease was diagnosed according to American Thyroid Association guidelines. The patients came from an endocrinology department in Xi'an, China. Each patient gave approximately 9 milliliters of peripheral blood, collected in an EDTA anticoagulant tube. Ficoll Paque Plus density gradient separation was used to isolate PBMCs, and no further T cell sorting was done. RNA quality was checked with an Agilent 2100 Bioanalyzer and agarose gel, and concentration with a NanoDrop 2000. Including the terminal cysteine and phenylalanine, the CDR3 comprises 12 residues. Only the CDR3 part of the read is kept: 36 bases, read in frame from the first base. CDR1 MNHNS and CDR2 SASEGT are derived from the germline V gene. V is shortened by 4 bases, J by 8 bases, and the region joining them spans 11 bases.

Library method: multiplex PCR. Sequencing was carried out with an Illumina HiSeq 4000. To build TCR beta libraries, CDR3 regions were amplified by Arm-PCR using iRepertoire HTBI primers. Gel purification was performed on PCR products prior to sequencing. The paper's processing steps were these. Gene usage analysis of CDR3 amino acid clonotypes relied on the 55 to 80 TRBV and about 15 TRBJ segments identified across samples. COPE and FqMerger were used to merge the filtered high-quality paired reads into contigs. BLAST was used to align contigs to IMGT TRBV, TRBD and TRBJ reference genes, and CDR3 was defined according to IMGT. Highly expanded clones were defined as clonotypes with a frequency above 0.1%. Shannon entropy served as the measure of repertoire diversity, while the Gini coefficient captured V-J evenness. A clonotype was considered public if more than one individual shared it. TCRdb reprocessing: public reads trimmed at Q25 with fastp, clones called with MiXCR, in-frame beta chains kept. Identical CDR3 protein sequences are pooled into one entry, listed with their most common genes and DNA. TCRdb's processing, not the study's, gives the V and J calls here. For this sample there are fewer than 500,000 distinct CDR3 sequences; about a sixth appear just once. The top ten constitute about 12% of the sample.

The same data also went into a second study, on T cells in Graves' hyperthyroidism and ophthalmopathy. As described in the second report: A patient counted as having stable Graves' hyperthyroidism if no progression to ophthalmopathy occurred over 18 months of follow-up. The hyperthyroidism patients were between 18 and 65 years old and newly diagnosed, with a disease duration of less than 2 months. The study excluded patients with uncontrolled infections, other autoimmune diseases, pregnancy or lactation. Diagnoses were established on the basis of clinical symptoms, serum thyroxine and TRAb, thyroid ultrasound, and orbital computed tomography. The TCR CDR3 was subjected to a first round of RT-PCR using the HTBI primer set and the Qiagen OneStep RT-PCR kit. Blood samples also contained most of the expanded thyroid clonotypes (frequency above 0.001), which suggests that blood repertoires may reflect thyroid immune responses. A 13 V-J signature model separated ophthalmopathy from stable hyperthyroidism, with around 90% sensitivity and 81% to 82% specificity in cross-validation and 80%/75% in testing. During validation, the model predicted progression to ophthalmopathy a median of around six months ahead of onset, with around 71% sensitivity and about 75% specificity. To identify TCR V-J signatures that set the groups apart, the researchers used a discovery cohort of 90 to 100 patients, made up of 40 to 45 with Graves' ophthalmopathy and about 60 with stable Graves' hyperthyroidism. An independent validation cohort of fewer than 20 hyperthyroidism patients and approximately 17 patients who later progressed to ophthalmopathy tested prospective prediction of ophthalmopathy. The 80 to 100 discovery patients were randomly divided into training and test sets at a 7:3 ratio. In addition, the study compared T-cell repertoires in thyroid tissue and in blood from five or six Graves' hyperthyroidism patients. Following sampling, methimazole starting at 30 mg daily was given to hyperthyroidism patients, and high-dose intravenous methylprednisolone was given to ophthalmopathy patients. The libraries were constructed in a second round of multiplex PCR and then size-selected and purified. Paired-end sequencing of the libraries was performed with 100 bp reads on an Illumina HiSeq2000. Raw data were processed with SOAPnuke, discarding reads with adapters, uncalled bases, mean Phred below 15, or no exact constant-primer or identifier match. COPE v1.2.5 was used to merge the high-quality paired reads, and each unique nucleotide sequence was defined as a clonotype. MiTCR v1.1 was used to align the clonotypes against IMGT TRBV, TRBD and TRBJ reference segments. Analysis was restricted to V-J combinations with a frequency above 0.0001, which covered 99.2% of repertoires. The TCS score was defined as F50 (clonal expansion) divided by E x V (chaos), with BLOSUM62-based TCRdist calculated between CDR3 peptides within each V-J. Welch's t-statistics and random forest reduced approximately 520 V-J features to 10 to 15, which were used in a naive Bayes classifier (R e1071). No statistical method was used to set the sample size in advance, and investigators knew the group allocation. The paper describes TCR Vbeta CDR3 sequencing of 140 or so peripheral blood samples, made up of about 40 ophthalmopathy patients, approximately 73 hyperthyroidism patients and roughly 17 progressor patients.

The V and J segments used are TRBV6-1 and TRBJ1-1; TRBD1 might be the D gene, on 5 matching bases. The sequenced sample was peripheral blood mononuclear cells (PBMCs), obtained at new diagnosis, from a patient treated with antithyroid drugs. This TCR was recovered from a man aged 40-55 years with Graves disease. Donor details come from another sample of the same person, matched by shared clones. The CDR3 reads as follows: CASSGSWDEAFF. The bases are TGTGCCAGCAGTGGGTCTTGGGACGAAGCTTTCTTT.